This TCR beta chain was found in a study of response to subunit inactivated influenza vaccine. The CDR3 spans 16 residues. Losses at the gene ends were 4 bases for V and 6 bases for J; bases not matched to a gene: 11. Germline loops: CDR1 SEHNR, CDR2 FQNEAQ (reference sequence). TCRdb used MiXCR to reprocess the RT-PCR reads, holding one entry per CDR3 protein. Of about 170,000 distinct CDR3 sequences listed, less than 15% are singletons. This clonotype was picked up a small number of times. These data are also associated with another study on T cells expressing NK-cell markers. That source reports: Synthesis of TCR beta cDNA relied on 5'RACE template switching carrying UMIs. The study drew TCR beta repertoires from sorted CD3+CD56+NKG2C+, CD3+CD56+NKG2C- and CD3+CD56-NKG2C+ T cells. Among the eight sequenced donors, seven tested HCMV-seropositive and one tested seronegative. In a handful of donors, dominant CD3+CD56+NKG2C+ clonotypes ranked among the top 10 CD8+ clonotypes. For four donors, these clonotypes were likewise the leading ones in the CD3+CD56-NKG2C+ fraction.

This sequence originates from a man between 45 and 60 years old who received an inactivated influenza vaccine. The sequences come from CD8+ T cells sorted from PBMCs, collected about 13 days after vaccination. The rearrangement links TRBV7-9 to TRBJ2-4, with TRBD2 identical over 8 bases. The CDR3 reads CASSYTSGPGRNIQYF. CDR3 in DNA: TGTGCCAGCAGCTACACTAGCGGACCTGGGAGAAACATTCAGTACTTC. Complete variable domain (other parts from reference TRBV7-9 and TRBJ2-4): DTGVSQNPRHKITKRGQNVTFRCDPISEHNRLYWYRQTLGQGPEFLTYFQNEAQLEKSRLLSDRFSAERPKGSFSTLEIQRTEQGDSAMYLCASSYTSGPGRNIQYFGAGTRLSVL.